The 15 T cell receptor beta chains below come from one sample, sequenced in a study of T cell repertoires in cytomegalovirus infection. Each CDR3 protein gets one entry after TCRdb re-called the reads with MiXCR. The sample contains some 450,000 distinct CDR3 sequences, roughly a third of which appear only once. The sequenced sample consisted of PBMCs. The receptors derive from a human donor in good health (CMV status not recorded). Some clones in this sample may be carry-over from other donors' samples.

The rearrangement links TRBV6-5 to TRBJ1-5; TRBD1 matches 12 bases. Germline loops: CDR1 MNHEY, CDR2 SVGAGI. The ends lost 5 bases at V and 7 bases at J; junction bases unmatched: 9. This CDR3 is 16 amino acids long. The CDR3 nucleotides read TGTGCCAGCAGTCCGCGGGGACAGGGGGCAGGACAGCCCCAGCATTTT. Protein product: CASSPRGQGAGQPQHF.

This clonotype showed up many times. V usage is TRBV5-4 and J usage is TRBJ2-7, with D possibly matching TRBD2 (6 bases). V lost 0 bases, J lost 5 bases, and 9 bases lay in between. In germline, CDR1 is SGHNT, CDR2 YYREEE (reference sequence). There are 13 residues in the CDR3. The CDR3 loop reads CASSLVGGHEQYF. The CDR3 nucleotides are TGTGCCAGCAGCTTGGTGGGGGGACACGAGCAGTACTTC.

The chain couples TRBV19 to TRBJ1-3; possible D gene TRBD1, 5 bases. The V gene's germline CDR1 is LNHDA and CDR2 SQIVND (reference sequence). The CDR3 is made up of 16 amino acids. V was pared by 7 bases and J by 2 bases, with 18 bases between. CDR3 sequence reads: CASTRSRVKTGNTIYF. The DNA of the CDR3 is TGTGCCAGTACTCGCTCCAGGGTAAAGACTGGAAACACCATATATTTT.

The chain is built from TRBV28 and TRBJ2-5; 9 bases map to TRBD2. This CDR3 has 14 amino acids. The ends lost 2 bases at V and 4 bases at J; junction bases unmatched: 2. Germline V gives CDR1 MDHEN, CDR2 SYDVKM. The CDR3 is CASSLLAGSETQYF. The CDR3 DNA reads TGTGCCAGCAGTTTACTAGCGGGGTCAGAGACCCAGTACTTC.

The chain links TRBV6-4 to TRBJ1-1; D unclear. The germline V and J ends were trimmed by 2 bases and 0 bases, with 10 bases remaining between them. The CDR3 is 15 amino acids. Germline V gives CDR1 MRHNA, CDR2 SNTAGT. For the CDR3, the DNA is TGTGCCAGCAGTGACGGGTGTACAATGAACACTGAAGCTTTCTTT. It is translated as CASSDGCTMNTEAFF.

This clonotype has more than one count but fewer than ten. This chain links TRBV12-3 or TRBV12-4 with TRBJ2-5; 11 nucleotides line up with TRBD1. The J segment lost 6 bases and the V segment lost 3 bases, leaving 18 bases of the junction unmatched. The CDR3 extends over 19 amino acids. CDR3 in amino acids: CASSFPGQGVGSDSKTQYF. CDR3 DNA: TGTGCCAGCAGTTTCCCGGGACAGGGGGTGGGTAGCGACAGTAAGACCCAGTACTTC.

The chain has TRBV7-6 and TRBJ2-7; TRBD1 matches at 9 bases. Germline assignment: CDR1 SGHVS and CDR2 FNYEAQ. J gave up 3 bases and V 5 bases, and 5 bases lay outside the gene matches. The CDR3 runs to 14 residues. The CDR3 region is CASSPTGGLYEQYF. The CDR3, as DNA: TGTGCCAGCAGCCCGACAGGGGGACTCTACGAGCAGTACTTC.

The chain combines TRBV7-9 with TRBJ2-5; 9 bases are a match to TRBD2. Germline trimming cut 5 bases from V and 4 bases from J; bases unmatched to any gene: 5. Germline CDR1 reads SEHNR; CDR2 reads FQNEAQ (reference sequence). There are 14 residues in the CDR3. CDR3 bases: TGTGCCAGCAGCCGGGGACTAGCTGTAGAGACCCAGTACTTC. Translated: CASSRGLAVETQYF.

This clonotype was observed many times. The chain carries TRBV7-2 and TRBJ1-5; D is perhaps TRBD1 (5 bases). Trimming took 7 bases from V and 7 from J, leaving 20 bases between them. This CDR3 is 15 amino acids long. Germline V CDR1 and CDR2: SGHTA, FQGNSA. DNA of the CDR3: TGTGCCAGCACCAAGGACGGGACTTCTCTGCAGCCCCAGCATTTT. Translation: CASTKDGTSLQPQHF.

This clonotype was detected ten times or more. The rearrangement links TRBV7-3 to TRBJ2-1, with D possibly matching TRBD2 (5 bases). Looked up from germline, CDR1 is SGHTA and CDR2 is FQGTGA. This CDR3 has 14 residues. Trimming pared 5 bases from V and 3 bases from J, leaving 11 bases between. The CDR3 region has the DNA TGTGCCAGCAGCCCCGGAGGAGGCTACAATGAGCAGTTCTTC. Translated: CASSPGGGYNEQFF. The full variable domain, in which reference TRBV7-3 and TRBJ2-1 provide the parts outside the CDR3, is GAGVSQTPSNKVTEKGKYVELRCDPISGHTALYWYRQSLGQGPEFLIYFQGTGAADDSGLPNDRFFAVRPEGSVSTLKIQRTERGDSAVYLCASSPGGGYNEQFFGPGTRLTVL.

J is TRBJ1-2 and V is TRBV7-2, with D tentatively TRBD1 (5 bases). The CDR3 has 15 amino acids. The germline CDR1 and CDR2 sequences are SGHTA and FQGNSA. Trimming took 0 bases from V and 5 from J, leaving 13 bases between them. The CDR3 nucleotides are TGTGCCAGCAGCTTAGCGAAGGGGCTCGGGTATGGCTACACCTTC. Its translation is CASSLAKGLGYGYTF.

As for this clonotype: Being one base from a much bigger clone, this may be a read error. Since no conserved phenylalanine or tryptophan closes the CDR3, a read error is the likely cause. This rearrangement joins TRBV28 to TRBJ1-4, with 7 bases aligning to TRBD1. CDR3 length: 16 residues. V trimming: 6 bases; J trimming: 5 bases; junction bases outside the gene matches: 12. CDR1 MDHEN and CDR2 SYDVKM come from the germline V gene. CDR3 sequence reads: CASRRTGARSNEKLFL. Here the CDR3 DNA reads TGTGCCAGCAGACGAACAGGGGCGCGGTCCAATGAAAAACTGTTTTTG.

This clonotype was detected a few times. V gene TRBV12-3 or TRBV12-4 combines with J gene TRBJ2-1; no firm D call. The CDR3 is made up of 13 amino acids. Trimming took off 1 base at V and 7 bases at J, with 8 bases between the two ends. In DNA form, the CDR3 reads TGTGCCAGCAGTTTAGGGATGGGGAATGAGCAGTTCTTC. As protein: CASSLGMGNEQFF.

This clonotype was recorded many times. This sequence joins TRBV7-2 and TRBJ2-2, with 9 bases that match TRBD2. Germline-derived CDR1 and CDR2 are SGHTA and FQGNSA. With V trimmed by 5 bases and J by 6 bases, 7 bases remained unmatched. CDR3 length: 15 residues. CDR3 in amino acids: CASSTGLAFAGELFF. CDR3 in DNA: TGTGCCAGCAGCACTGGACTAGCGTTCGCCGGGGAGCTGTTTTTT. The full variable domain, rest sourced from reference TRBV7-2 and TRBJ2-2, is GAGVSQSPSNKVTEKGKDVELRCDPISGHTALYWYRQSLGQGLEFLIYFQGNSAPDKSGLPSDRFSAERTGGSVSTLTIQRTQQEDSAVYLCASSTGLAFAGELFFGEGSRLTVL.

A word on this clonotype: This may arise from a read error, as a much more abundant clone is one base away. The genes are TRBV7-8 and TRBJ2-1, with 9 positions matching TRBD2. Germline CDR1 reads SGHVS; CDR2 reads FQNEAQ. The CDR3 length is 16 residues. CDR3 in DNA: TGTGCCAGCAGCAAAGCGGGGGGTCTGGCTAACAAGGAGCAGTTCTTC. Protein: CASSKAGGLANKEQFF.